The sequence of this T cell receptor (beta chain) was determined in a study of blood T cell repertoires in COVID-19. Using immunoSEQ multiplex PCR, the repertoire was profiled, and TCRdb retains in-frame clones only, with some absent. In the table there are fewer than 200,000 clones, around 80% of which are singletons. Germline lookup yields CDR1 MDHEN and CDR2 SYDVKM. Unmatched junction bases numbered 5, after V lost 6 bases and J lost 4 bases. The CDR3 length is 14 residues. The J gene is TRBJ2-5, the V gene TRBV28; 10 nucleotides align to TRBD1. The receptor was derived from a woman aged 70 to 79 in a cohort exposed to, infected with or recovered from COVID-19 (not recorded which). Sequencing was done on a sample of PBMCs or T cells enriched from blood (not recorded which). The CDR3 DNA is TGTGCCAGCAGCCGACAGGGGGCCGGAGAGACCCAGTACTTC. This sequence encodes CASSRQGAGETQYF. Full variable domain (remainder filled in from reference TRBV28 and TRBJ2-5): DVKVTQSSRYLVKRTGEKVFLECVQDMDHENMFWYRQDPGLGLRLIYFSYDVKMKEKGDIPEGYSVSREKKERFSLILESASTNQTSMYLCASSRQGAGETQYFGPGTRLLVL.